This T cell receptor (beta chain) derives from a study of blood T cell repertoires in COVID-19. Germline CDR1 LGHNA, CDR2 YNFKEQ. V gave up 3 bases and J gave up 4 bases, with 18 bases separating them. This CDR3 region has 16 residues. The repertoire was sequenced with immunoSEQ multiplex PCR; TCRdb's copy has only in-frame clones and lacks some. The sample contains 180,000 or so clones, roughly 86% of which appear only once. The chain links TRBV4-2 to TRBJ1-1, with D tentatively TRBD1 (6 bases). Sequencing used peripheral blood. This receptor was obtained from a man aged 35 to 55 with active or convalescent COVID-19. The DNA for the CDR3 is TGTGCCAGCAGCCAGGGGACATTAGATTTGAGCACTGAAGCTTTCTTT. Translation gives CASSQGTLDLSTEAFF.